The 30 T cell receptor beta chains presented below share a single source sample, sequenced in a study of cytomegalovirus exposure and HLA in healthy donors (dated by TCRdb to about 2017). The protocol used for the library was the immunoSEQ multiplex PCR assay. A mixture of 60 forward primers for TCR Vbeta segments and 13 reverse primers for TCR Jbeta segments was used in the multiplex PCR. This immuneACCESS table, as held by TCRdb, lists in-frame sequences with V and J called but not all clones. Of the missing ones, under half trace to an unresolved V gene in checked studies; the others have no known cause. This sample has 140,000 to 150,000 clones in its table, and more than 75% of those were observed once. The ten top clones hold around 2.9% of the sample. The sequencing input was PBMCs. The source is a female donor in good health and CMV-seronegative.

The rearrangement uses TRBV18 and TRBJ2-7; D is perhaps TRBD1 (5 bases). The germline V gene has CDR1 KGHSH and CDR2 LQKENI. The CDR3 runs to 15 residues. V dropped 6 bases and J dropped 0 bases, with 15 bases sitting between them. CDR3 protein: CASSHQGPSSYEQYF. The CDR3 DNA reads TGTGCCAGCTCTCACCAGGGCCCGAGCTCCTACGAGCAGTACTTC.

J is TRBJ1-3 and V is TRBV5-5; possibly TRBD1 for D (6 bases). V was clipped by 4 bases and J by 2 bases, with 13 bases between them. Germline V lookup: CDR1 SGHKS, CDR2 YYEKEE (reference sequence). This CDR3 has 15 amino acids. The CDR3 nucleotides read TGTGCCAGCAGCCCACAGGGCTTTCCTGGAAACACCATATATTTT. The encoded protein is CASSPQGFPGNTIYF.

The chain has TRBV28 and TRBJ2-7; 7 bases are a match to TRBD2. CDR3 size: 15 residues. Germline V CDR1 and CDR2: MDHEN, SYDVKM. Trimming at V came to 8 bases and at J to 4 bases, leaving 14 bases not matched to a gene. The CDR3 DNA is TGTGCCAGCGAGGACACTAGCGAGCTAAAATACGAGCAGTACTTC. Residues: CASEDTSELKYEQYF.

CDR3 DNA sequence: TGTGCCAGCAGTTTTACCCAGGAAGGGCTAGCGGGAGATAAAGATACGCAGTATTTT. As protein: CASSFTQEGLAGDKDTQYF. This chain joins TRBV7-9 and TRBJ2-3; 10 positions match TRBD2. In germline, CDR1 is SEHNR, CDR2 FQNEAQ (reference sequence). V dropped 6 bases and J dropped 5; count of bases not matched to a gene: 20. The CDR3 is made up of 19 amino acids.

The chain combines TRBV29-1 with TRBJ2-1; D remains unclear. The CDR3 spans 15 residues. The V gene lost 4 bases and the J gene lost 0 bases, with 13 bases spanning the gap. Per germline, CDR1 SQVTM and CDR2 ANQGSEA. The CDR3 here is CSVVSAHSSYNEQFF. CDR3 DNA: TGCAGCGTTGTATCAGCGCATAGCTCCTACAATGAGCAGTTCTTC.

This chain joins TRBV6-6 and TRBJ1-1; maybe TRBD1 (5 bases). The CDR3 has 14 residues. The germline V gene has CDR1 MNHNY and CDR2 SVGAGI (reference sequence). Trimming stripped 4 bases from V and 2 bases from J, with 11 bases between. CDR3 in DNA: TGTGCCAGCAGTTCCCGGGGGGGAAACACTGAAGCTTTCTTT. Its translation is CASSSRGGNTEAFF.

The chain carries TRBV28 and TRBJ2-1; D is undetermined. This CDR3 is built from 12 residues. Germline values: CDR1 MDHEN, CDR2 SYDVKM. Trimming pared 4 bases from V and 10 bases from J, leaving 11 bases between. CDR3 protein: CASSSNLGEQFF. The CDR3 DNA reads as TGTGCCAGCAGTTCTAACCTCGGGGAGCAGTTCTTC.

This chain connects TRBV28 to TRBJ2-2; the D is unclear. Per germline, CDR1 MDHEN and CDR2 SYDVKM. The length of the CDR3 is 12 residues. Trimming took off 8 bases at V and 2 bases at J, with 6 bases between the two ends. The CDR3 DNA is TGTGCCAGCGAAACAAACACCGGGGAGCTGTTTTTT. As protein: CASETNTGELFF.

The V and J genes are TRBV6-6 and TRBJ1-1; TRBD1 matches 7 bases. Germline loops: CDR1 MNHNY, CDR2 SVGAGI (reference sequence). The V gene end was trimmed by 1 base and the J gene end by 7 bases; junction bases not matched to a gene: 6. There are 14 residues in the CDR3. The CDR3: CASSYFGGGSEAFF. The DNA for the CDR3 is TGTGCCAGCAGTTACTTTGGAGGGGGCAGTGAAGCTTTCTTT.

The rearrangement joins TRBV9 to TRBJ1-6; possibly TRBD1 for D (6 bases). CDR1 is SGDLS and CDR2 is YYNGEE in the germline V gene. The CDR3 is 14 residues long. Trimming shortened V by 0 bases and J by 7 bases, and 8 bases separated the two germline ends. The CDR3 spells CASSVGDTNSPLHF. DNA of the CDR3: TGTGCCAGCAGCGTAGGGGACACCAATTCACCCCTCCACTTT.

A single count supports this clone. The rearrangement links TRBV11-2 to TRBJ2-7; perhaps TRBD2 as D (6 bases). The CDR3 runs to 18 residues. CDR1 is SGHAT, CDR2 FQNNGV, per germline. The germline V and J ends were trimmed by 3 bases and 3 bases, with 24 bases remaining between them. The CDR3 DNA follows: TGTGCCAGCAGCTTGATGGGCTTCGGGGCTAGCGAGCACTACGAGCAGTACTTC. It encodes CASSLMGFGASEHYEQYF.

The chain employs TRBV2 and TRBJ1-5; TRBD1 aligns across 7 bases. Trimming removed 7 bases from V and 4 bases from J; junction bases left unmatched: 10. Per germline, CDR1 SNHLY and CDR2 FYNNEI. The CDR3 extends over 15 amino acids. CDR3 coding DNA: TGTGCCAGCACCCCCCACACAGGGGAAAATCAGCCCCAGCATTTT. Residues: CASTPHTGENQPQHF.

The J gene is TRBJ2-6, the V gene TRBV5-6; a weak D match, TRBD2 (5 bases). The germline V and J ends were trimmed by 1 base and 1 base, with 15 bases remaining between them. This CDR3 is built from 18 residues. CDR1 SGHDT and CDR2 YYEEEE come from the germline V gene. The DNA for the CDR3 is TGTGCCAGCAGCTTGTATGCAGGCGGGCCTTCTGGGGCCAACGTCCTGACTTTC. Translated: CASSLYAGGPSGANVLTF.

The chain uses TRBV7-9 and TRBJ1-6, with TRBD1 matching over 7 bases. The junction had 12 bases not matched to a gene; V was cut back by 5 bases and J by 14 bases. This CDR3 is 14 amino acids long. Germline-derived CDR1 and CDR2 are SEHNR and FQNEAQ (reference sequence). CDR3 sequence (DNA): TGTGCCAGCAGCACCCGACAGGGTTTTGTCTCCCTCCACTTT. It encodes CASSTRQGFVSLHF.

CDR3 nucleotide sequence: TGCGCCAGCAGCCAAGCGCCTAGCGGGGTCTACGAGCAGTACTTC. It specifies CASSQAPSGVYEQYF. V usage is TRBV4-1 and J usage is TRBJ2-7, with 9 bases identical to TRBD2. The germline V gene encodes CDR1 MGHRA and CDR2 YSYEKL. Trimming cost V 1 base and J 3 bases; bases outside gene matches: 4. This CDR3 spans 15 amino acids.

The rearrangement joins TRBV11-3 to TRBJ1-2; tentatively, D is TRBD1 (6 bases). CDR1 SGHNT and CDR2 YENEEA come from the germline V gene. V was pared by 7 bases and J by 4 bases, with 22 bases between. The CDR3 runs to 16 residues. This chain's CDR3 is CASITGQIRDIYGYTF. CDR3 coding DNA: TGTGCCAGCATTACTGGACAAATCCGGGACATCTATGGCTACACCTTC.

The chain is built from TRBV7-9 and TRBJ2-7, with TRBD2 matching 8 bases. V shed 4 bases, J shed 5 bases, and the junction held 4 bases outside the gene matches. This CDR3 has 13 residues. In germline, CDR1 is SEHNR, CDR2 FQNEAQ (reference sequence). CDR3 amino acids: CASSWTSSDEQYF. The CDR3 bases are TGTGCCAGCAGCTGGACTAGCAGCGACGAGCAGTACTTC.

The chain carries TRBV5-1 and TRBJ2-3, with D possibly being TRBD1 (6 bases). CDR3 length: 16 residues. Trimming took off 7 bases at V and 0 bases at J, with 18 bases between the two ends. CDR1 SGHRS and CDR2 YFSETQ come from the germline V gene. CDR3 loop: CASSPYETGSTDTQYF. The CDR3 region has the DNA TGCGCCAGCTCTCCTTATGAGACAGGTAGCACAGATACGCAGTATTTT. The full variable domain, in which reference TRBV5-1 and TRBJ2-3 provide the parts outside the CDR3, is KAGVTQTPRYLIKTRGQQVTLSCSPISGHRSVSWYQQTPGQGLQFLFEYFSETQRNKGNFPGRFSGRQFSNSRSEMNVSTLELGDSALYLCASSPYETGSTDTQYFGPGTRLTVL.

V usage is TRBV28 and J usage is TRBJ2-7; no reliable D call. The CDR3 contains 15 residues. The ends were cut back, 6 bases at V and 0 bases at J, with 15 bases in the middle. CDR1 and CDR2 from the germline V gene are MDHEN and SYDVKM. CDR3 sequence (DNA): TGTGCCAGCAGACGAAACAGTCATAGCTCCTACGAGCAGTACTTC. This gives the protein CASRRNSHSSYEQYF. The complete variable domain, with remaining parts taken from reference TRBV28 and TRBJ2-7, reads DVKVTQSSRYLVKRTGEKVFLECVQDMDHENMFWYRQDPGLGLRLIYFSYDVKMKEKGDIPEGYSVSREKKERFSLILESASTNQTSMYLCASRRNSHSSYEQYFGPGTRLTVT.

DNA for the CDR3: TGCGCCAGCAGCTCAGGACAGGCACCTACAGATACGCAGTATTTT. It yields the protein CASSSGQAPTDTQYF. The chain joins TRBV5-1 to TRBJ2-3; 7 bases fit TRBD1. Trimming took 3 bases from V and 3 from J; bases not matched to a gene: 7. The length of the CDR3 is 15 residues. The germline V gene encodes CDR1 SGHRS and CDR2 YFSETQ.

The chain employs TRBV5-4 and TRBJ2-7; maybe TRBD1 (5 bases). The V end lost 4 bases, the J end lost 0 bases, and 14 bases lay between the germline ends. The CDR3 is made up of 15 amino acids. From germline, CDR1 is SGHNT and CDR2 YYREEE (reference sequence). The CDR3 loop is CASSPPGRGSYEQYF. In nucleotides, the CDR3 is TGTGCCAGCAGCCCCCCAGGGCGCGGCTCCTACGAGCAGTACTTC.

The chain is built from TRBV28 and TRBJ1-1; no definite D call. V was clipped by 3 bases and J by 0 bases, with 8 bases between them. The CDR3 sequence is 14 residues long. The germline gives CDR1 MDHEN, CDR2 SYDVKM. The CDR3 DNA sequence: TGTGCCAGCAGTTTGCGTTCTATGAACACTGAAGCTTTCTTT. Its translation is CASSLRSMNTEAFF. Using reference TRBV28 and TRBJ1-1 for the parts outside the CDR3, the full variable domain is DVKVTQSSRYLVKRTGEKVFLECVQDMDHENMFWYRQDPGLGLRLIYFSYDVKMKEKGDIPEGYSVSREKKERFSLILESASTNQTSMYLCASSLRSMNTEAFFGQGTRLTVV.

This clone occurred a few times. This chain links TRBV6-1 with TRBJ1-3; D is undetermined. Trimming took off 3 bases at V and 0 bases at J, with 3 bases between the two ends. The V gene's germline CDR1 is MNHNS and CDR2 SASEGT. The CDR3 spans 13 residues. CDR3 loop: CASSDHSGNTIYF. The CDR3 region has the DNA TGTGCCAGCAGTGACCACTCTGGAAACACCATATATTTT.

The V and J genes are TRBV27 and TRBJ2-2; D is unclear. The V end lost 7 bases, the J end lost 4 bases, and 16 bases lay between the germline ends. The germline CDR1 and CDR2 sequences are MNHEY and SMNVEV (reference sequence). This CDR3 has 15 amino acids. CDR3 sequence reads: CASTSDRSGTGELFF. Here the CDR3 DNA reads TGTGCCAGCACTTCCGACCGGTCGGGCACCGGGGAGCTGTTTTTT.

This sequence joins TRBV7-9 and TRBJ2-5; D unresolved. The J call may be faulty, since TRBJ2-7 better matches the DNA end. In germline, CDR1 is SEHNR, CDR2 FQNEAQ (reference sequence). The CDR3 runs 12 residues. CDR3 sequence: CASSPPGAEQYF. In nucleotides, the CDR3 is TGTGCCAGCAGCCCCCCCGGAGCCGAGCAGTACTTC.

The chain has TRBV7-2 and TRBJ2-2; D unresolved. CDR3 size: 14 residues. Germline V gives CDR1 SGHTA, CDR2 FQGNSA. V gave up 5 bases and J gave up 2 bases, with 9 bases separating them. The CDR3 region has the DNA TGTGCCAGCAGCCCCCAGGTCAACACCGGGGAGCTGTTTTTT. Amino acids: CASSPQVNTGELFF.

The chain recombines TRBV9 with TRBJ2-1; D is possibly TRBD2 (5 bases). Germline CDR1 SGDLS, CDR2 YYNGEE. The CDR3 loop spans 13 amino acids. V lost 3 bases to trimming and J lost 6 bases, with 10 bases between them. The CDR3 nucleotides are TGTGCCAGCAGCGCATCTCTAGCCAATGAGCAGTTCTTC. This gives the protein CASSASLANEQFF.

J is TRBJ2-1 and V is TRBV6-5, with D possibly TRBD2 on 5 matching bases. The CDR3 spans 12 residues. With 5 bases removed from V and 10 bases from J, the gap between germline ends came to 12 bases. Looked up from germline, CDR1 is MNHEY and CDR2 is SVGAGI. The CDR3 DNA is TGTGCCAGCAGTAGGACTGGTGGGGAGCAGTTCTTC. Amino acid sequence: CASSRTGGEQFF.

The CDR3 bases are TGTGCCAGCAGTTCTACAGGATTCACAGATACGCAGTATTTT. Translating it yields CASSSTGFTDTQYF. This chain connects TRBV27 to TRBJ2-3; D may be TRBD1 (5 bases). The germline gives CDR1 MNHEY, CDR2 SMNVEV (reference sequence). Trimming shortened V by 4 bases and J by 2 bases, and 10 bases separated the two germline ends. The CDR3 runs to 14 residues.

The V and J genes are TRBV30 and TRBJ1-6, with D unresolved. Deletions cut 1 base from V and 6 bases from J, with 10 bases between. This CDR3 spans 14 amino acids. The germline V gene encodes CDR1 GTSNPN and CDR2 SVGIG (reference sequence). Written as DNA, the CDR3 is TGTGCCTGGAGTGCTGATATACTTAATTCACCCCTCCACTTT. Translated, it gives CAWSADILNSPLHF.